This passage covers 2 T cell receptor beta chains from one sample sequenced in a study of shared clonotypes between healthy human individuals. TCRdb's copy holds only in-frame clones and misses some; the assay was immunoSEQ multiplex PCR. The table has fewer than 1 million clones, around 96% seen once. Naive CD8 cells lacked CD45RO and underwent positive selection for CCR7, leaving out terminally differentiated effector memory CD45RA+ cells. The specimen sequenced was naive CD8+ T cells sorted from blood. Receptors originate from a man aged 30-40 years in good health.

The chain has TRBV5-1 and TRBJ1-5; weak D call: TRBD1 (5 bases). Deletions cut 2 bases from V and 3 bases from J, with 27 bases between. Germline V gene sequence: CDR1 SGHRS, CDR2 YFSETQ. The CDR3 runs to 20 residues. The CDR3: CASSFREIAKGWSVNQPQHF. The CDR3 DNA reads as TGCGCCAGCAGCTTCCGGGAGATAGCCAAGGGGTGGAGTGTCAATCAGCCCCAGCATTTT.

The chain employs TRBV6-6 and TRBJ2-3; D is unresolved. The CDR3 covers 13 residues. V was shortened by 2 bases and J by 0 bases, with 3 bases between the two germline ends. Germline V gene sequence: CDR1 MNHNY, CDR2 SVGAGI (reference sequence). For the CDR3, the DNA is TGTGCCAGCAGTTACGGGAGCACAGATACGCAGTATTTT. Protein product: CASSYGSTDTQYF.